These 9 T cell receptor beta chains were sequenced from one sample in a study of blood T cell repertoires in COVID-19. Profiling relied on immunoSEQ multiplex PCR, and the TCRdb table lists in-frame clones only, not all of them. The top ten clones hold 6.5% to 9.5% of a sample with 200,000 or so clones, about 86% of them seen once. Sample: PBMCs or T cells enriched from blood (not recorded which). These receptors originate from a man between 40 and 49 years old who had recovered from COVID-19.

The gene calls are TRBV11-2 and TRBJ2-1; 12 bases agree with TRBD2. Per the germline V gene, CDR1 is SGHAT and CDR2 is FQNNGV. The ends lost 5 bases at V and 4 bases at J; junction bases unmatched: 6. There are 16 residues in the CDR3. CDR3 sequence: CASSPRLAGVYNEQFF. DNA of the CDR3: TGTGCCAGCAGCCCGAGACTAGCGGGGGTTTACAATGAGCAGTTCTTC. Complete variable domain (other parts from reference TRBV11-2 and TRBJ2-1): EAGVAQSPRYKIIEKRQSVAFWCNPISGHATLYWYQQILGQGPKLLIQFQNNGVVDDSQLPKDRFSAERLKGVDSTLKIQPAKLEDSAVYLCASSPRLAGVYNEQFFGPGTRLTVL.

Details on this clone: The same CDR3 arises from other DNA sequences in this sample as well. The rearrangement joins TRBV4-1 to TRBJ1-5; the D is unclear. This CDR3 comprises 15 residues. The germline CDR1 and CDR2 sequences are MGHRA and YSYEKL. The V end was cut by 1 base, the J end by 0 bases, with 7 bases between. The CDR3: CASSQGANSNQPQHF. The CDR3 coding sequence is TGCGCCAGCAGCCAAGGGGCCAATAGCAATCAGCCCCAGCATTTT.

The chain is built from TRBV30 and TRBJ1-1; no clear D. CDR3 length equals 16 residues. V lost 3 bases to trimming and J lost 1 base, with 18 bases between them. Germline assignment: CDR1 GTSNPN and CDR2 SVGIG (reference sequence). This CDR3 reads CAWSGRQRTQNTEAFF. The CDR3 DNA reads as TGTGCCTGGAGCGGTCGGCAGCGAACACAGAACACTGAAGCTTTCTTT.

The chain has TRBV11-3 and TRBJ1-1; D remains unclear. CDR3 length: 13 amino acids. Germline CDR1 SGHNT, CDR2 YENEEA. V lost 2 bases and J lost 5, with 9 bases in between. The DNA of the CDR3 is TGTGCCAGCAGCTTAAGCCGGGATACTGAAGCTTTCTTT. It encodes CASSLSRDTEAFF.

The gene calls are TRBV7-6 and TRBJ2-2; 8 bases fit TRBD2. The V segment lost 0 bases and the J segment 7 bases; nucleotides outside the gene matches: 4. The CDR3 has 15 amino acids. Looked up from germline, CDR1 is SGHVS and CDR2 is FNYEAQ. For the CDR3, the DNA is TGTGCCAGCAGCTTAGCCGGGGGGGCCGGCGGGGAGCTGTTTTTT. As protein: CASSLAGGAGGELFF.

The chain is built from TRBV19 and TRBJ1-1; D gene ambiguous. Germline assignment: CDR1 LNHDA and CDR2 SQIVND (reference sequence). The CDR3 runs 15 residues. Trimming left V 6 bases short and J 1 base short, with 15 bases between. The CDR3 region is CASRTSHSQNTEAFF. The CDR3 DNA reads as TGTGCCAGTAGGACATCCCACAGCCAGAACACTGAAGCTTTCTTT.

This rearrangement joins TRBV6-5 to TRBJ1-1; 7 bases match TRBD1. The CDR3 length is 16 residues. V lost 4 bases to trimming and J lost 3 bases; unmatched junction nucleotides: 11. Germline values: CDR1 MNHEY, CDR2 SVGAGI. CDR3 nucleotide sequence: TGTGCCAGCAGTTTGAAGGGGGCAATAGGAGACACTGAAGCTTTCTTT. Encoded protein: CASSLKGAIGDTEAFF.

This chain uses TRBV5-6 with TRBJ1-2; D is perhaps TRBD1 (6 bases). This CDR3 is built from 13 residues. V dropped 4 bases and J dropped 4 bases, with 11 bases sitting between them. The germline V gene encodes CDR1 SGHDT and CDR2 YYEEEE. CDR3 in DNA: TGTGCCAGCAGCCCGGACAGCCGCTATGGCTACACCTTC. Amino acids: CASSPDSRYGYTF.

Here the CDR3 DNA reads TGTGCCAGTAGTTTGGGGGCGCGATCAACTAATGAAAAACTGTTTTTT. It codes for CASSLGARSTNEKLFF. The chain uses TRBV19 and TRBJ1-4; maybe TRBD1 (6 bases). Germline V lookup: CDR1 LNHDA, CDR2 SQIVND (reference sequence). The CDR3 sequence is 16 residues long. V was trimmed by 5 bases and J by 0 bases, leaving 13 bases between them.